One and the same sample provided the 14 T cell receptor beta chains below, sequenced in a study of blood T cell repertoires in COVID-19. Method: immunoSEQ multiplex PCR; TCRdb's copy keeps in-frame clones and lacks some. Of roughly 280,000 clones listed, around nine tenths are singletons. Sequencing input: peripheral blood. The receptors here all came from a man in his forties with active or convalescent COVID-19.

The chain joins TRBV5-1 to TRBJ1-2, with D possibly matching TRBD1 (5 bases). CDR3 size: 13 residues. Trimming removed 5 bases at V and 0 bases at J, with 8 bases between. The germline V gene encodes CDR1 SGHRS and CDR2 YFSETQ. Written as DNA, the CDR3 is TGCGCCAGCAGGTTGACAGCTAACTATGGCTACACCTTC. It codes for CASRLTANYGYTF.

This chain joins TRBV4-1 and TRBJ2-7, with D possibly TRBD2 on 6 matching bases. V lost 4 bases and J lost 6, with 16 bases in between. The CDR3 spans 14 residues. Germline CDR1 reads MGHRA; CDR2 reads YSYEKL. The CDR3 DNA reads TGCGCCAGCAGCCGGGCGGGCGGGGAGAGCGAGCAGTACTTC. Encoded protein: CASSRAGGESEQYF.

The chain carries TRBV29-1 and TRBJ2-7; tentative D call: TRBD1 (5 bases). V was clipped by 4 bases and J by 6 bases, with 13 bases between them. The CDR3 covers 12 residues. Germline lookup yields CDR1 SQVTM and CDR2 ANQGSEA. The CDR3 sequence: CSVVGQGREQYF. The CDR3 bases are TGCAGCGTTGTGGGCCAGGGTCGCGAGCAGTACTTC.

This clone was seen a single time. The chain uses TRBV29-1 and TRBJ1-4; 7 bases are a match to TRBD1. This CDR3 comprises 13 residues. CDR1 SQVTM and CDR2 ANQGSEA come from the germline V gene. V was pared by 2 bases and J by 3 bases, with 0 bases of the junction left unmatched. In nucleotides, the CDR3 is TGCAGCGTTGAACAGGGGGCTAATGAAAAACTGTTTTTT. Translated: CSVEQGANEKLFF.

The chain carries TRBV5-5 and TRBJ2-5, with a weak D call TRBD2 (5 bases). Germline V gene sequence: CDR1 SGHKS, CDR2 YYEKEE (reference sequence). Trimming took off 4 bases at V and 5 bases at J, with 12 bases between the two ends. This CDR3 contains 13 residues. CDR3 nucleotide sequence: TGTGCCAGCAGCGGCGGGCCGCGGGAGACCCAGTACTTC. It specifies CASSGGPRETQYF.

The CDR3 sequence is CASRAGTGFYEQYF. CDR3 DNA: TGTGCCAGCAGGGCCGGGACAGGCTTCTACGAGCAGTACTTC. The rearrangement links TRBV6-6 to TRBJ2-7, with 8 positions matching TRBD1. The length of the CDR3 is 14 residues. Germline trimming cut 6 bases from V and 3 bases from J; bases unmatched to any gene: 7. Germline CDR1 reads MNHNY; CDR2 reads SVGAGI (reference sequence).

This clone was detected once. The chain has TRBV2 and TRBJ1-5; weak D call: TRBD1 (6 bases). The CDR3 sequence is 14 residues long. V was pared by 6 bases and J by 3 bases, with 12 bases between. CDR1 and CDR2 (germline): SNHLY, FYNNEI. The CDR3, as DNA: TGTGCCAGCAGGCAGACAGGAAACAATCAGCCCCAGCATTTT. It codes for CASRQTGNNQPQHF.

The CDR3 DNA follows: TGTGCCAGCAGCCTCGGACAGCATAATGAAAAACTGTTTTTT. This sequence encodes CASSLGQHNEKLFF. The chain employs TRBV4-2 and TRBJ1-4; a possible D gene is TRBD1 (6 bases). V lost 4 bases, J lost 4 bases, and 10 bases lay in between. The CDR3 length is 14 residues. Germline CDR1 LGHNA, CDR2 YNFKEQ.

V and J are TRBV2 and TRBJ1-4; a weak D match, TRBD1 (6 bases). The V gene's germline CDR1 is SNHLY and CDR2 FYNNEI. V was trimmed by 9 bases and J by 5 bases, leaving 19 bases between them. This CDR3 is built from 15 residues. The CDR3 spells CASYSLQGFNEKLFF. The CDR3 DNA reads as TGTGCCAGTTATTCCCTACAGGGCTTCAATGAAAAACTGTTTTTT.

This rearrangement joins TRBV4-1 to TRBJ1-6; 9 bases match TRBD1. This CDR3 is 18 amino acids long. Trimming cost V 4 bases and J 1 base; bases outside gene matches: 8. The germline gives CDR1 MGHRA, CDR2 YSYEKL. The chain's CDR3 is CASSPQGTGQSYNSPLHF. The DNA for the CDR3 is TGCGCCAGCAGCCCTCAGGGGACAGGGCAGTCCTATAATTCACCCCTCCACTTT.

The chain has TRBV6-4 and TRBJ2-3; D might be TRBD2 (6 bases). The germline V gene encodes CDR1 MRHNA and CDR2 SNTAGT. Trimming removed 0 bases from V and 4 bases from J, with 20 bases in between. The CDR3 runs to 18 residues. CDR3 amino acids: CASSDSCGTPTPPDTQYF. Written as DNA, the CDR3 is TGTGCCAGCAGTGACTCGTGCGGGACTCCGACTCCTCCAGATACGCAGTATTTT.

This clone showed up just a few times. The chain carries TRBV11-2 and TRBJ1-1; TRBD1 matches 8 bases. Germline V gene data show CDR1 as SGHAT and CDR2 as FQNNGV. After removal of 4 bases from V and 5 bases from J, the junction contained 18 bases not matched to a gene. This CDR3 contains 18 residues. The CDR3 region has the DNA TGTGCCAGCAGCTACCCACTGGGGCAGGGGGCGGGGATTACTGAAGCTTTCTTT. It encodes CASSYPLGQGAGITEAFF.

This chain's CDR3 is CASSLEQGKGETQYF. Written as DNA, the CDR3 is TGTGCCAGCAGTTTGGAGCAGGGCAAGGGGGAGACCCAGTACTTC. V and J are TRBV28 and TRBJ2-5; D possibly corresponds to TRBD1 (5 bases). CDR1 is MDHEN, CDR2 SYDVKM, per germline. This CDR3 contains 15 residues. Trimming left V 3 bases short and J 5 bases short, with 16 bases between.

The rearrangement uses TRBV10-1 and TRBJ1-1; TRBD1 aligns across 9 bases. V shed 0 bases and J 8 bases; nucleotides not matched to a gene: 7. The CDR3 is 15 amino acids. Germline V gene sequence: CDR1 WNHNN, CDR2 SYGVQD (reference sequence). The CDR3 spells CASSESGFGTGEAFF. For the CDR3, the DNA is TGCGCCAGCAGTGAGTCCGGCTTTGGGACAGGGGAAGCTTTCTTT.